Below are 20 T cell receptor beta chains sequenced from a single sample in a study of vaccination and CD4 T cells after COVID-19. Cultured CD4+ T-cell DNA underwent Oncomine TCR Beta short-read sequencing. TCRdb recomputed calls from the PCR reads with MiXCR, one row per CDR3 protein. The sample lists about 5,900 distinct CDR3 sequences, 55% to 70% occurring once. These receptors lack a known antigen. Treatment noted: roughly 10-day PBMC culture with coronavirus spike peptide pools or control peptides (ViraFEST assay). Source material: CD4+ T cells from blood, cultured in vitro. These receptors were collected from a human donor who had recovered from COVID-19.

The chain uses TRBV2 and TRBJ1-5; no clear D gene. Germline V gene data show CDR1 as SNHLY and CDR2 as FYNNEI. The CDR3 spans 16 residues. V lost 8 bases, J lost 0 bases, and 17 bases lay in between. CDR3 region: CASRAREGRSNQPQHF. DNA of the CDR3: TGTGCCAGCCGCGCCCGGGAGGGTCGTAGCAATCAGCCCCAGCATTTT.

The chain carries TRBV24-1 and TRBJ2-5; TRBD2 is a possible D gene (6 bases). Trimming shortened V by 8 bases and J by 5 bases, and 14 bases separated the two germline ends. CDR3 length: 13 residues. The germline V gene has CDR1 KGHDR and CDR2 SFDVKD. The DNA of the CDR3 is TGTGCCACCAATAGCGGTCCCGGGGAGACCCAGTACTTC. Translated, it gives CATNSGPGETQYF.

This clonotype turned up a few times. This chain links TRBV2 with TRBJ1-2; D is unresolved. With 5 bases removed from V and 6 bases from J, the gap between germline ends came to 10 bases. The CDR3 spans 12 residues. Germline V gives CDR1 SNHLY, CDR2 FYNNEI. The CDR3 is CASSRSGHGYTF. DNA of the CDR3: TGTGCCAGCAGTCGGTCAGGTCATGGCTACACCTTC.

This sequence joins TRBV7-3 and TRBJ1-5; a weak D match, TRBD1 (6 bases). The germline V and J ends were trimmed by 6 bases and 1 base, with 13 bases remaining between them. Per germline, CDR1 SGHTA and CDR2 FQGTGA. The CDR3 is made up of 15 amino acids. The CDR3 loop reads CASSQGGASNQPQHF. For the CDR3, the DNA is TGTGCCAGCAGTCAAGGGGGGGCGAGCAATCAGCCCCAGCATTTT.

This clonotype showed up just once. The J gene is TRBJ1-2, the V gene TRBV7-9; the match to TRBD1 covers 7 bases. V was pared by 1 base and J by 4 bases, with 6 bases of the junction left unmatched. CDR3 length equals 15 residues. Germline V gives CDR1 SEHNR, CDR2 FQNEAQ (reference sequence). CDR3 residues: CASSLVSAGGYGYTF. The CDR3 DNA follows: TGTGCCAGCAGCTTAGTCTCGGCAGGGGGCTATGGCTACACCTTC.

The chain recombines TRBV5-4 with TRBJ2-7; 8 bases align to TRBD1. CDR3 length equals 14 residues. Germline-derived CDR1 and CDR2 are SGHNT and YYREEE (reference sequence). Trimming took 2 bases from V and 4 from J; bases not matched to a gene: 5. DNA for the CDR3: TGTGCCAGCAGCTTCGGAGACAGGGGTTACGAGCAGTACTTC. This encodes CASSFGDRGYEQYF.

This chain connects TRBV7-2 to TRBJ1-2; D is undetermined. Germline V gene sequence: CDR1 SGHTA, CDR2 FQGNSA. The germline V and J ends were trimmed by 5 bases and 7 bases, with 14 bases remaining between them. The CDR3 loop spans 13 amino acids. DNA for the CDR3: TGTGCCAGCAGCCTCGGGAGGGTGGCTGGCTACACCTTC. Translating gives CASSLGRVAGYTF.

CDR3 DNA sequence: TGCAGTGGATCTCACCAGGGCAGGGTCCTAGCGGGAGTCTACGAGCAGTACTTC. It translates to CSGSHQGRVLAGVYEQYF. The J gene is TRBJ2-7, the V gene TRBV20-1; 10 bases are shared with TRBD2. Germline V CDR1 and CDR2: DFQATT, SNEGSKA (reference sequence). This CDR3 is 18 amino acids long. The junction had 21 bases not matched to a gene; V was cut back by 7 bases and J by 3 bases.

The CDR3 region is CASSLAGLTYSPLHF. In DNA, the CDR3 is TGTGCCAGCAGCTTGGCAGGGTTAACGTATTCACCCCTCCACTTT. The rearrangement joins TRBV11-2 to TRBJ1-6; D perhaps matches TRBD1 (5 bases). Trimming removed 3 bases from V and 8 bases from J, with 14 bases in between. The CDR3 has 15 amino acids. Germline loops: CDR1 SGHAT, CDR2 FQNNGV.

The chain joins TRBV6-2 or TRBV6-3 to TRBJ2-5; 8 nucleotides align to TRBD1. V trimming: 7 bases; J trimming: 4 bases; junction bases outside the gene matches: 11. Germline values: CDR1 MNHEY, CDR2 SVGEGT. The CDR3 runs 15 residues. This chain's CDR3 is CASTAQDRVIETQYF. The CDR3 nucleotides read TGTGCCAGCACCGCTCAGGACAGGGTGATAGAGACCCAGTACTTC.

The chain employs TRBV4-1 and TRBJ1-2; a weak D match, TRBD1 (6 bases). Looked up from germline, CDR1 is MGHRA and CDR2 is YSYEKL. CDR3 length: 13 residues. Trimming stripped 1 base from V and 6 bases from J, with 9 bases between. The CDR3 sequence is CASSQGNRDGYTF. In DNA, the CDR3 is TGCGCCAGCAGCCAAGGGAACAGGGATGGCTACACCTTC.

This clonotype turned up a few times. The J gene is TRBJ1-1, the V gene TRBV28, with D unclear. This CDR3 is built from 13 residues. Germline CDR1 MDHEN, CDR2 SYDVKM. Trimming removed 3 bases from V and 2 bases from J, with 7 bases in between. Written as DNA, the CDR3 is TGTGCCAGCAGTTTGGTGACAAACACTGAAGCTTTCTTT. Amino acids: CASSLVTNTEAFF.

The sample holds a few counts of this clonotype. The V call is TRBV10-3, the J call TRBJ1-2; the D gene is possibly TRBD1 (5 bases). Trimming removed 0 bases from V and 8 bases from J, with 16 bases in between. Looked up from germline, CDR1 is ENHRY and CDR2 is SYGVKD. The CDR3 is 15 amino acids. The CDR3, as DNA: TGTGCCATCAGTGAGTCGCGGGAAGGGGCGTCCGGCTACACCTTC. Translation: CAISESREGASGYTF.

The chain recombines TRBV19 with TRBJ2-1, with 7 bases aligning to TRBD1. The germline gives CDR1 LNHDA, CDR2 SQIVND (reference sequence). Unmatched junction bases numbered 5, after V lost 9 bases and J lost 0 bases. The CDR3 length is 14 residues. The CDR3 DNA reads TGTGCCAGCCAGGGGGTGAGCTCCTACAATGAGCAGTTCTTC. Encoded protein: CASQGVSSYNEQFF.

This clonotype came up a few times. The chain has TRBV19 and TRBJ1-1; 8 bases align to TRBD1. Unmatched junction bases numbered 9, after V lost 2 bases and J lost 1 base. Germline-derived CDR1 and CDR2 are LNHDA and SQIVND (reference sequence). The CDR3 has 17 amino acids. CDR3 sequence: CASSIRSGQGRNTEAFF. As DNA, the CDR3 is TGTGCCAGTAGTATACGGAGTGGACAGGGAAGGAACACTGAAGCTTTCTTT.

This clonotype was recorded a few times. This rearrangement joins TRBV20-1 to TRBJ2-1, with 8 bases identical to TRBD2. The ends lost 0 bases at V and 4 bases at J; junction bases unmatched: 8. Germline V gene data show CDR1 as DFQATT and CDR2 as SNEGSKA (reference sequence). This CDR3 is built from 16 residues. The DNA for the CDR3 is TGCAGTGCTAGAGATCCTAGCGGGTCACTTTACAATGAGCAGTTCTTC. Its translation: CSARDPSGSLYNEQFF.

Regarding this clonotype: Only one base separates this from a far larger clonotype, so it likely reflects a read error. The chain uses TRBV11-1 and TRBJ2-7; D is ambiguous. Germline V gene lookup returns CDR1 SGHAT and CDR2 FQDESV (reference sequence). This CDR3 comprises 13 residues. Trimming cost V 1 base and J 9 bases, with 13 bases left between them. The CDR3 here is CASSLVKDAVQYF. Written as DNA, the CDR3 is TGTGCCAGCAGCTTAGTGAAAGACGCGGTGCAGTACTTC. The variable domain in full, completed from reference TRBV11-1 and TRBJ2-7, reads EAEVAQSPRYKITEKSQAVAFWCDPISGHATLYWYRQILGQGPELLVQFQDESVVDDSQLPKDRFSAERLKGVDSTLKIQPAELGDSAMYLCASSLVKDAVQYFGPGTRLTVT.

The gene calls are TRBV11-3 and TRBJ2-5; D gene uncertain. The CDR3 is made up of 15 amino acids. The ends were cut back, 0 bases at V and 1 base at J, with 9 bases in the middle. Germline V gene sequence: CDR1 SGHNT, CDR2 YENEEA. CDR3 amino acids: CASSLEGQTQETQYF. For the CDR3, the DNA is TGTGCCAGCAGCTTAGAGGGCCAGACCCAAGAGACCCAGTACTTC.

Sample share makes this clonotype medium-sized. This chain uses TRBV5-6 with TRBJ1-2; TRBD1 is a possible D gene (5 bases). The germline V and J ends were trimmed by 2 bases and 8 bases, with 13 bases remaining between them. CDR1 SGHDT and CDR2 YYEEEE come from the germline V gene. CDR3 length equals 13 residues. The CDR3 here is CASSLPGSGGYTF. Here the CDR3 DNA reads TGTGCCAGCAGCTTACCAGGGTCGGGCGGCTACACCTTC.

V gene TRBV7-2 combines with J gene TRBJ2-5; no definite D call. The germline gives CDR1 SGHTA, CDR2 FQGNSA. Trimming took 5 bases from V and 3 from J, leaving 10 bases between them. The CDR3 runs 13 residues. The CDR3 bases are TGTGCCAGCAGCCTCAGAGGAGAAGAGACCCAGTACTTC. Translation: CASSLRGEETQYF. The full variable domain, rest sourced from reference TRBV7-2 and TRBJ2-5, is GAGVSQSPSNKVTEKGKDVELRCDPISGHTALYWYRQSLGQGLEFLIYFQGNSAPDKSGLPSDRFSAERTGGSVSTLTIQRTQQEDSAVYLCASSLRGEETQYFGPGTRLLVL.